This T cell receptor beta chain originates from a study of blood T cells in healthy people across ages. Whole-study results and caveats: The donors' CMV status was not determined, possibly confounding changes in expanded clonotypes.

Peripheral blood from each donor was collected in a volume of 9.5 to 10 milliliters. The authors ran a second PCR of 7 to 11 cycles using a sample-barcoded 5' primer and a J-beta primer mix. TCRdb re-called the 5' RACE reads through MiXCR, storing one row per CDR3 protein. The sample contains about 970,000 distinct CDR3 sequences, approximately 50% of which appear only once. This clonotype was seen ten or more times. The target antigen is unknown. The V gene's germline CDR1 is MGHRA and CDR2 YSYEKL. The CDR3 runs to 16 residues. Trimming pared 1 base from V and 0 bases from J, leaving 11 bases between.

The source of this sequence is a woman aged 60-75 years in good health. The chain carries TRBV4-1 and TRBJ2-3; tentatively, D is TRBD1 (7 bases). Sequenced sample: blood. The CDR3 DNA follows: TGCGCCAGCAGCCAAGCGGAGGGGGCGAGCACAGATACGCAGTATTTT. This sequence encodes CASSQAEGASTDTQYF.